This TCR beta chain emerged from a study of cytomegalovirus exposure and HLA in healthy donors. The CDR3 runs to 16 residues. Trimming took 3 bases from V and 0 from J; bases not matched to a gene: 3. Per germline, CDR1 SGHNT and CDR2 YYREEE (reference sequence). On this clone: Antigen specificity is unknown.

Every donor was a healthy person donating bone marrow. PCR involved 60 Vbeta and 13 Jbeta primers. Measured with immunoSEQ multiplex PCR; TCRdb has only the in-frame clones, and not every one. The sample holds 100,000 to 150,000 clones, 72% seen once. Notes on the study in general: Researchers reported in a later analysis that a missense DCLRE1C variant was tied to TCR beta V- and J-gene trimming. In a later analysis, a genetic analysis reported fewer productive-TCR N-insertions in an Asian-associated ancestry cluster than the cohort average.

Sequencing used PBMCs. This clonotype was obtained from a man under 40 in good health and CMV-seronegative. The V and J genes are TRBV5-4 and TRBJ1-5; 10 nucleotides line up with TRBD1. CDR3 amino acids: CASSSWTGGSNQPQHF. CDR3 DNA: TGTGCCAGCAGCTCCTGGACAGGGGGTAGCAATCAGCCCCAGCATTTT.